The 32 T cell receptor beta chains listed next were all sequenced from one sample in a study of liver allograft versus peripheral blood T cells. Overall study context: Peripheral blood of the recipients supplied T cell receptor repertoires that were compared with those in transplanted livers.

Via MiXCR, TCRdb re-called the reads, giving one row per CDR3 protein. The data hold roughly 14,000 distinct CDR3 sequences, with 20% to 25% observed a single time. The receptors were sampled from a human patient who had a liver transplant. A share of the T cells may be of graft donor origin.

The V and J genes are TRBV6-2 or TRBV6-3 and TRBJ2-3, with D tentatively TRBD2 (5 bases). Trimming removed 4 bases from V and 5 bases from J, with 13 bases in between. In germline, CDR1 is MNHEY, CDR2 SVGEGT. The CDR3 is 14 residues long. The CDR3 nucleotides are TGTGCCAGCAGTTGGACTCTCCTTTTAGATACGCAGTATTTT. Translating it yields CASSWTLLLDTQYF.

Worth noting for this clonotype: A much larger clone is a single base away; this may be a read error. The chain combines TRBV18 with TRBJ1-2, with unresolved D. This CDR3 spans 14 amino acids. The germline V gene encodes CDR1 KGHSH and CDR2 LQKENI. Trimming cost V 8 bases and J 4 bases, with 17 bases left between them. The CDR3 is CASSLGWAAYGYTF. In nucleotides, the CDR3 is TGTGCCAGCAGCCTCGGTTGGGCGGCCTATGGCTACACCTTC.

Many counts were recorded for this clonotype. The chain recombines TRBV5-3 with TRBJ2-7; 7 bases fit TRBD1. TRBV5-3 is designated an ORF whose function remains uncertain. Losses at the gene ends were 4 bases for V and 3 bases for J; bases not matched to a gene: 7. This CDR3 comprises 14 residues. CDR3 region: CARSPRDSLYEQYF. In nucleotides, the CDR3 is TGTGCCAGAAGCCCCCGGGACAGCCTCTACGAGCAGTACTTC.

The J gene is TRBJ1-4, the V gene TRBV11-2, with TRBD1 matching over 9 bases. CDR1 and CDR2 from the germline V gene are SGHAT and FQNNGV. V shed 4 bases, J shed 10 bases, and the junction held 10 bases outside the gene matches. The CDR3 loop spans 15 amino acids. CDR3 bases: TGTGCCAGCAGCTCTCTGGACAGGGGAGAAGGAAAACTGTTTTTT. Residues: CASSSLDRGEGKLFF.

The chain carries TRBV6-6 and TRBJ1-3; TRBD1 aligns across 7 bases. This CDR3 has 15 amino acids. Germline values: CDR1 MNHNY, CDR2 SVGAGI (reference sequence). V lost 7 bases, J lost 3 bases, and 9 bases stayed unmatched. CDR3 amino acids: CASNRQGPFGNTIYF. CDR3 sequence (DNA): TGTGCCAGCAACCGACAGGGCCCCTTTGGAAACACCATATATTTT.

V and J are TRBV5-6 and TRBJ1-4; the match to TRBD1 covers 9 bases. V gave up 5 bases and J gave up 5 bases; unmatched junction bases: 4. The CDR3 spans 14 residues. Germline values: CDR1 SGHDT, CDR2 YYEEEE. The CDR3 DNA is TGTGCCAGCAGGTCGGGACAGGGAAATGAAAAACTGTTTTTT. This codes for CASRSGQGNEKLFF.

The table lists this clonotype with a few counts. The V gene is TRBV7-3, the J gene TRBJ1-1; D remains unclear. V was pared by 1 base and J by 4 bases, with 10 bases between. The V gene's germline CDR1 is SGHTA and CDR2 FQGTGA. The CDR3 is 14 amino acids. CDR3 sequence (DNA): TGTGCCAGCAGCTTAAACAGTGCTACCACTGAAGCTTTCTTT. Its translation is CASSLNSATTEAFF.

This clonotype has at least ten counts. The chain recombines TRBV15 with TRBJ2-7; D may match TRBD1 or TRBD2 (6 bases each). Deletions cut 0 bases from V and 4 bases from J, with 13 bases between. Germline V CDR1 and CDR2: LNHNV, YYDKDF (reference sequence). The CDR3 extends over 15 amino acids. This chain's CDR3 is CATSREVRGGYEQYF. The DNA for the CDR3 is TGTGCCACCAGCAGAGAGGTCAGGGGAGGTTACGAGCAGTACTTC.

The rearrangement links TRBV12-3 or TRBV12-4 to TRBJ2-7; 7 bases are a match to TRBD1. The V segment lost 5 bases and the J segment 6 bases; nucleotides outside the gene matches: 7. The CDR3 runs to 13 residues. CDR3 sequence reads: CASSLTGAGEQYF. CDR3 sequence (DNA): TGTGCCAGCAGTCTTACAGGGGCCGGCGAGCAGTACTTC.

This clonotype was seen a few times. The V and J genes are TRBV6-2 or TRBV6-3 and TRBJ2-3; TRBD2 aligns across 7 bases. Per the germline V gene, CDR1 is MNHEY and CDR2 is SVGEGT. The CDR3 spans 18 residues. J was trimmed by 1 base and V by 6 bases; bases with no gene match: 16. This CDR3 is CASSLRPSGGGRTDTQYF. CDR3 nucleotide sequence: TGTGCCAGCAGCCTACGTCCGTCCGGCGGGGGACGCACAGATACGCAGTATTTT.

This chain links TRBV5-4 with TRBJ1-4, with D tentatively TRBD1 (6 bases). Germline-derived CDR1 and CDR2 are SGHNT and YYREEE (reference sequence). V gave up 4 bases and J gave up 4 bases, with 11 bases separating them. This CDR3 is 14 amino acids long. CDR3 bases: TGTGCCAGCAGCATTGACAGGTTTAATGAAAAACTGTTTTTT. Translating it yields CASSIDRFNEKLFF.

This clonotype was observed many times. The chain carries TRBV10-3 and TRBJ2-6; 7 nucleotides align to TRBD1. The CDR3 spans 18 residues. Trimming at V came to 0 bases and at J to 4 bases, leaving 9 bases not matched to a gene. Germline values: CDR1 ENHRY, CDR2 SYGVKD. In DNA form, the CDR3 reads TGTGCCATCAGTGAGTCGACCCTAACAGGGGAAGGGGCCAACGTCCTGACTTTC. Translating it yields CAISESTLTGEGANVLTF.

In this sample, this clonotype turned up many times. The J gene is TRBJ1-4, the V gene TRBV24-1; no reliable D call. The germline gives CDR1 KGHDR, CDR2 SFDVKD. The CDR3 loop spans 17 amino acids. The V end lost 7 bases, the J end lost 0 bases, and 17 bases lay between the germline ends. The CDR3 sequence: CATSPEEVGATNEKLFF. As DNA, the CDR3 is TGTGCCACCAGCCCGGAGGAGGTGGGTGCAACTAATGAAAAACTGTTTTTT.

The rearrangement uses TRBV30 and TRBJ1-2; D not resolved. The length of the CDR3 is 11 residues. V lost 2 bases and J 7 bases, leaving 8 bases between the germline ends. The germline V gene encodes CDR1 GTSNPN and CDR2 SVGIG (reference sequence). CDR3 nucleotide sequence: TGTGCCTGGAGTTTAGGCTTTGGCTACACCTTC. It yields the protein CAWSLGFGYTF.

This clonotype was found a few times. The chain has TRBV6-1 and TRBJ1-5, with 7 bases identical to TRBD1. Germline V gives CDR1 MNHNS, CDR2 SASEGT. V was clipped by 8 bases and J by 7 bases; unmatched bases: 8. The CDR3 sequence is 13 residues long. CDR3 bases: TGTGCCAGCTGGAAGGGGGCAGGACAGCCCCAGCATTTT. It yields the protein CASWKGAGQPQHF.

The chain couples TRBV6-1 to TRBJ1-1, with 9 bases that match TRBD1. Per germline, CDR1 MNHNS and CDR2 SASEGT. V lost 6 bases and J lost 5; bases outside the gene matches: 4. CDR3 length: 13 residues. The DNA of the CDR3 is TGTGCCAGCAGCGGACAGGGGTATACTGAAGCTTTCTTT. This encodes CASSGQGYTEAFF.

This clonotype showed up many times. CDR3 region: CASSYSKVAGASTDTQYF. DNA of the CDR3: TGTGCCAGCAGTTACTCGAAGGTGGCGGGGGCCAGCACAGATACGCAGTATTTT. This sequence joins TRBV6-5 and TRBJ2-3; weak D call: TRBD2 (7 bases). The CDR3 is 18 residues long. In germline, CDR1 is MNHEY, CDR2 SVGAGI. With 0 bases removed from V and 0 bases from J, the gap between germline ends came to 16 bases.

This clonotype was recorded many times. V gene TRBV6-6 combines with J gene TRBJ1-1; D possibly corresponds to TRBD1 (6 bases). The CDR3 totals 14 residues. The V gene lost 7 bases and the J gene lost 7 bases, with 19 bases spanning the gap. Germline V gene lookup returns CDR1 MNHNY and CDR2 SVGAGI (reference sequence). The DNA for the CDR3 is TGTGCCAGCACTCCCGGGACACCTGAGCGTGAAGCTTTCTTT. Encoded protein: CASTPGTPEREAFF.

This clonotype is medium-sized (0.01 to 0.1%) in the sample. The chain employs TRBV6-5 and TRBJ1-1, with a tentative D call TRBD1 (5 bases). This CDR3 is 14 amino acids long. The V end lost 7 bases, the J end lost 11 bases, and 23 bases lay between the germline ends. The germline V gene has CDR1 MNHEY and CDR2 SVGAGI. CDR3 nucleotides: TGTGCCAGCACCTACCCCAGGCCTCAGGGTGCGGCTTTCTTT. This gives the protein CASTYPRPQGAAFF.

Only a few counts were recorded for this clonotype. The V gene is TRBV20-1, the J gene TRBJ1-5, with D unresolved. Trimming left V 3 bases short and J 0 bases short, with 9 bases between. CDR3 length: 14 amino acids. CDR1 is DFQATT and CDR2 is SNEGSKA in the germline V gene (reference sequence). The CDR3: CSASTGHSNQPQHF. In DNA form, the CDR3 reads TGCAGTGCTAGTACTGGCCATAGCAATCAGCCCCAGCATTTT.

This clonotype was found a few times. This rearrangement joins TRBV20-1 to TRBJ2-1; a weak D match, TRBD2 (6 bases). This CDR3 is built from 17 residues. The V gene lost 2 bases and the J gene lost 1 base, with 18 bases spanning the gap. Germline loops: CDR1 DFQATT, CDR2 SNEGSKA (reference sequence). The CDR3 DNA reads as TGCAGTGCTAGATCCCTGGAGGGGCGAATTTCCTACAATGAGCAGTTCTTC. It encodes CSARSLEGRISYNEQFF.

On this clonotype: The likely explanation is a read error, given a far larger clone one base away. V and J are TRBV6-1 and TRBJ1-6; TRBD1 matches 8 bases. The germline V gene encodes CDR1 MNHNS and CDR2 SASEGT. V lost 10 bases and J lost 9; bases outside the gene matches: 11. The CDR3 loop spans 14 amino acids. The CDR3 loop reads CANSRQGKASPLHF. In DNA form, the CDR3 reads TGTGCCAACAGCAGACAGGGGAAGGCTTCACCCCTCCACTTT.

This clonotype qualifies as medium-sized. The chain links TRBV19 to TRBJ1-1; unclear D gene. Germline-derived CDR1 and CDR2 are LNHDA and SQIVND (reference sequence). Trimming shortened V by 4 bases and J by 1 base, and 13 bases separated the two germline ends. The CDR3 length is 15 residues. The CDR3 loop reads CASSNLGQPNTEAFF. The CDR3 DNA is TGTGCCAGTAGTAACCTCGGGCAGCCGAACACTGAAGCTTTCTTT.

Many counts were recorded for this clonotype. CDR3 bases: TGTGCCAGCAGCGATACGGGCCTCTATGGCTACACCTTC. This translates into CASSDTGLYGYTF. This rearrangement joins TRBV6-5 to TRBJ1-2; D is uncertain. CDR1 is MNHEY, CDR2 SVGAGI, per germline. Deletions cut 6 bases from V and 4 bases from J, with 12 bases between. The CDR3 spans 13 residues.

The chain couples TRBV10-3 to TRBJ1-2; D is possibly TRBD1 (6 bases). Germline V gene data show CDR1 as ENHRY and CDR2 as SYGVKD. This CDR3 region has 13 residues. V was clipped by 6 bases and J by 10 bases, with 18 bases between them. The CDR3 spells CAIRDSGTFSYTF. CDR3 bases: TGTGCCATCAGAGACTCCGGGACATTTTCCTACACCTTC.

In this sample, this clonotype is medium-sized. The gene calls are TRBV19 and TRBJ1-1; D uncertain. The V and J ends lost 4 bases and 8 bases respectively, with 8 bases between them. Germline loops: CDR1 LNHDA, CDR2 SQIVND (reference sequence). This CDR3 has 11 residues. DNA for the CDR3: TGTGCCAGTAGTACCTGGAGAGAAGCTTTCTTT. Protein sequence: CASSTWREAFF.

The chain joins TRBV7-9 to TRBJ2-1; D is perhaps TRBD2 (7 bases). The CDR3 spans 16 residues. The germline CDR1 and CDR2 sequences are SEHNR and FQNEAQ (reference sequence). V gave up 2 bases and J gave up 2 bases, with 13 bases separating them. For the CDR3, the DNA is TGTGCCAGCAGCTTACGGGCGGGGGCCCCCTACAATGAGCAGTTCTTC. Translating gives CASSLRAGAPYNEQFF.

The rearrangement uses TRBV6-6 and TRBJ1-2; the match to TRBD1 covers 8 bases. Looked up from germline, CDR1 is MNHNY and CDR2 is SVGAGI (reference sequence). The CDR3 has 13 amino acids. V gave up 8 bases and J gave up 2 bases; unmatched junction bases: 4. The CDR3, as DNA: TGTGCCAGCCGTAGGACAGGGAACTATGGCTACACCTTC. It codes for CASRRTGNYGYTF.

This clonotype has a count of ten or more. The V call is TRBV6-6, the J call TRBJ1-2, with a weak D call TRBD1 (5 bases). The germline V and J ends were trimmed by 6 bases and 8 bases, with 10 bases remaining between them. CDR3 length: 11 residues. The germline CDR1 and CDR2 sequences are MNHNY and SVGAGI (reference sequence). Written as DNA, the CDR3 is TGTGCCAGCAGCAGAGACAGAGGCTACACCTTC. It specifies CASSRDRGYTF.

The rearrangement links TRBV19 to TRBJ1-5; D is unclear. This CDR3 spans 15 amino acids. V shed 0 bases and J shed 0 bases, with 6 bases lying between them. The germline CDR1 and CDR2 sequences are LNHDA and SQIVND (reference sequence). The CDR3 spells CASSIDRNSNQPQHF. Here the CDR3 DNA reads TGTGCCAGTAGTATAGATCGGAATAGCAATCAGCCCCAGCATTTT.

Note on this clonotype: Being one base from a much bigger clone, this may be a read error. The chain joins TRBV6-2 or TRBV6-3 to TRBJ1-1, with D unclear. The CDR3 length is 11 residues. Germline CDR1 MNHEY, CDR2 SVGEGT. CDR3: CTSSDRTEAFF. In DNA form, the CDR3 reads TGTACCAGCAGTGACCGGACTGAAGCTTTCTTT.

This clonotype appeared a few times. The rearrangement links TRBV30 to TRBJ1-2; the D is unclear. Germline lookup yields CDR1 GTSNPN and CDR2 SVGIG (reference sequence). The CDR3 covers 13 residues. Trimming removed 4 bases at V and 4 bases at J, with 13 bases between. CDR3 DNA sequence: TGTGCCTGGACAAAGGCGAGATTCTATGGCTACACCTTC. Translated: CAWTKARFYGYTF.